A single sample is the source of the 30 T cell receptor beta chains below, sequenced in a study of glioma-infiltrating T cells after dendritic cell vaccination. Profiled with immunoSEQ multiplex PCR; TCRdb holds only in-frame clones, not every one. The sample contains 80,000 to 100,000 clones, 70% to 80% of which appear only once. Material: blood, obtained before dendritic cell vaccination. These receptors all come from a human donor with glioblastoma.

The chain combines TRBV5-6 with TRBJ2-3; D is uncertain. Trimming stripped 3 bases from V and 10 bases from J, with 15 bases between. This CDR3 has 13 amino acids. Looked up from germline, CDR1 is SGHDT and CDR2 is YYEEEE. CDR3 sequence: CASSSIVGTAQYF. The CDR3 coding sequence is TGTGCCAGCAGCTCCATAGTCGGAACAGCGCAGTATTTT.

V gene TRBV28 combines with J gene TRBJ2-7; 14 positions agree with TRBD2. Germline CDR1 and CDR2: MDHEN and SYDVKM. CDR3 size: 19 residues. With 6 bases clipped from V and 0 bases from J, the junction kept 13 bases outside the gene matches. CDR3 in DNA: TGTGCCAGCAGCCCGTTGATGCGACTAGCGGGAGGGAGCTCCTACGAGCAGTACTTC. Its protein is CASSPLMRLAGGSSYEQYF.

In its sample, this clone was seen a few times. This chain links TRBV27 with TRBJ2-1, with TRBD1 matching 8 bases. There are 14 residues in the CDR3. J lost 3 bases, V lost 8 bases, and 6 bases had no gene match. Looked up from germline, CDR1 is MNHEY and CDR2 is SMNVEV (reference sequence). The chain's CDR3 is CASLNRGYYNEQFF. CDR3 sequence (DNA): TGTGCCAGCTTAAACAGGGGGTACTACAATGAGCAGTTCTTC.

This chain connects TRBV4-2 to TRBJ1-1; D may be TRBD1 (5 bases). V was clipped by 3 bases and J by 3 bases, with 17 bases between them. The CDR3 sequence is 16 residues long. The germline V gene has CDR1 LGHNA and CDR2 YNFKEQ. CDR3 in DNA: TGTGCCAGCAGCCACCTGAGTCTCAGGGAGGACACTGAAGCTTTCTTT. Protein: CASSHLSLREDTEAFF.

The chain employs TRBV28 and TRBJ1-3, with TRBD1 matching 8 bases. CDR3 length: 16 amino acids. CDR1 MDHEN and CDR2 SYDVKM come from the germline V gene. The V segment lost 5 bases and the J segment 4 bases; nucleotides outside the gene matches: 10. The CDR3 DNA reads TGTGCCAGCAGTCCTTCAGGGGGCTTAGGCGGAAACACCATATATTTT. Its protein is CASSPSGGLGGNTIYF.

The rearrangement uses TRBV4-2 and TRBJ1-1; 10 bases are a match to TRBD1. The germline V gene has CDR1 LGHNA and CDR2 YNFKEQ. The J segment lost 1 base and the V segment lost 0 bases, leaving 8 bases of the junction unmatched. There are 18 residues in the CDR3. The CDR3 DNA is TGTGCCAGCAGCCAAGAAGATCGGACAGGGGGATGGAACACTGAAGCTTTCTTT. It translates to CASSQEDRTGGWNTEAFF.

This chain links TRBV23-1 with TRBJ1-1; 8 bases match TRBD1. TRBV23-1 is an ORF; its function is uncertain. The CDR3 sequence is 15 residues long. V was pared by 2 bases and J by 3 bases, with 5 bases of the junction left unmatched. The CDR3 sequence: CASSQGQGLYTEAFF. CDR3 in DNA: TGCGCCAGCAGTCAAGGACAGGGTCTGTACACTGAAGCTTTCTTT.

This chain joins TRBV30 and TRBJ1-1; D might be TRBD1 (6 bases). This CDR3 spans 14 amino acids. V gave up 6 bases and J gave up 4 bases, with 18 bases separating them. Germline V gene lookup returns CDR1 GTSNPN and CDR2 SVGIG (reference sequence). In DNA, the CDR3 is TGTGCCTGCAAGACAGGAGGGAGGGGCACTGAAGCTTTCTTT. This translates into CACKTGGRGTEAFF.

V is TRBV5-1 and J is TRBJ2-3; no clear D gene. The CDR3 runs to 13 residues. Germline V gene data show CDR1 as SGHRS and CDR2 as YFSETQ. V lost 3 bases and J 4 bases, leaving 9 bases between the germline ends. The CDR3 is CASSSAAADTQYF. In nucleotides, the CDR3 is TGCGCCAGCAGCTCAGCTGCGGCAGATACGCAGTATTTT.

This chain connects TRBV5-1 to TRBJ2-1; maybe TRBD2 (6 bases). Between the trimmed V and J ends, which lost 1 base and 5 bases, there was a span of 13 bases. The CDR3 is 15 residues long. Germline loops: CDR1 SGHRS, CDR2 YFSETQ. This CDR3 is CASSLRPGDDNEQFF. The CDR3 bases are TGCGCCAGCAGCTTGAGACCGGGGGACGACAATGAGCAGTTCTTC.

The CDR3 nucleotides read TGTGCCAGCATTTGGGGACAGACCGACGGCTACACCTTC. As protein: CASIWGQTDGYTF. The chain employs TRBV2 and TRBJ1-2, with TRBD1 matching 7 bases. The CDR3 has 13 residues. Trimming took 7 bases from V and 8 from J; bases not matched to a gene: 10. The germline V gene encodes CDR1 SNHLY and CDR2 FYNNEI.

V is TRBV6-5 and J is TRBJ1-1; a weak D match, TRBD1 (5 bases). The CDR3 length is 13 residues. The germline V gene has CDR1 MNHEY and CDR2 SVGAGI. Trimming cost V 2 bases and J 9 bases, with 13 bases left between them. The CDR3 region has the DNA TGTGCCAGCAGTTACCGACGACAGTTAAAAGCTTTCTTT. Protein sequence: CASSYRRQLKAFF.

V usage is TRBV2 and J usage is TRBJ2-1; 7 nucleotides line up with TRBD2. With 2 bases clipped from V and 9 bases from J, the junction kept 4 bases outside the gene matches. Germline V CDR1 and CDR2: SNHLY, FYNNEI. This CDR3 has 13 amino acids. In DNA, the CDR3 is TGTGCCAGCAGTGAACTGGGGGGGATTGAGCAGTTCTTC. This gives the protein CASSELGGIEQFF.

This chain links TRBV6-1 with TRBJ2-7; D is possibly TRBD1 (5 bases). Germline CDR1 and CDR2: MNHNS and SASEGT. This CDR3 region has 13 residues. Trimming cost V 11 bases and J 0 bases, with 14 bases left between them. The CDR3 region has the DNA TGTGCCGGTCAACAGGAGATCTCCTACGAGCAGTACTTC. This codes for CAGQQEISYEQYF.

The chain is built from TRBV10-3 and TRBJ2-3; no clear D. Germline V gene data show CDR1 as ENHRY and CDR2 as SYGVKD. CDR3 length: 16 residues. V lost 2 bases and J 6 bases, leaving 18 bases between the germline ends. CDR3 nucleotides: TGTGCCATCAGTGAGCCCACGGGTAGCAACTATGATACGCAGTATTTT. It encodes CAISEPTGSNYDTQYF.

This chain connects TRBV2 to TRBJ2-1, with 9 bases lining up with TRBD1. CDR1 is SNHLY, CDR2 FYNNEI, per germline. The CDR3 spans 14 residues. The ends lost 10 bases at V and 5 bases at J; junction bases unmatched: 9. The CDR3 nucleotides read TGTGCCACCCAACCGAGGACAGGGGACAATGAGCAGTTCTTC. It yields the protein CATQPRTGDNEQFF.

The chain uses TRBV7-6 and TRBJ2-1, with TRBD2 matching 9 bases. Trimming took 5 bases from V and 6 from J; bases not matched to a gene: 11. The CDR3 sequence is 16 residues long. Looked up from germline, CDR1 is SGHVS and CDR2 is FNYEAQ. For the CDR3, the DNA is TGTGCCAGCAGCCTTCAACCGACTAGCGGAGGCAATGAGCAGTTCTTC. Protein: CASSLQPTSGGNEQFF.

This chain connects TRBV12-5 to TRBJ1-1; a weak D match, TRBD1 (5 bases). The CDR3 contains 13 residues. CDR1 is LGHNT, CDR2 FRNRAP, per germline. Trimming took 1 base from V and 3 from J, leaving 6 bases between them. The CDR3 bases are TGTGCTAGTGGTTTGGAAGGGGACACTGAAGCTTTCTTT. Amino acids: CASGLEGDTEAFF.

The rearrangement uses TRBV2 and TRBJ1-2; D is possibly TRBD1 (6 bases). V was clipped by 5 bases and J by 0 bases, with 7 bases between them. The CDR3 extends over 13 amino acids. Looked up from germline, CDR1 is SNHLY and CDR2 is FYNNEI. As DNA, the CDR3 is TGTGCCAGCAGTACAGGGTCTAACTATGGCTACACCTTC. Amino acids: CASSTGSNYGYTF.

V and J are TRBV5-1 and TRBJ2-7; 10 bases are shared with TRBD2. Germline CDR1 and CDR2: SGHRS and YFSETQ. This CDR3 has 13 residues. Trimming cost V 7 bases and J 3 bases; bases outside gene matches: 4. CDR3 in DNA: TGCGCCAGCCGGGCTAGCGGGAGCTACGAGCAGTACTTC. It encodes CASRASGSYEQYF.

CDR3 sequence (DNA): TGTGCCAGTAGAGTGACTAGCGGGAGGGGAAATGAGCAGTTCTTC. Translation: CASRVTSGRGNEQFF. The gene calls are TRBV19 and TRBJ2-1, with TRBD2 identical over 14 bases. The ends lost 6 bases at V and 7 bases at J; junction bases unmatched: 5. CDR1 is LNHDA, CDR2 SQIVND, per germline (reference sequence). This CDR3 comprises 15 residues.

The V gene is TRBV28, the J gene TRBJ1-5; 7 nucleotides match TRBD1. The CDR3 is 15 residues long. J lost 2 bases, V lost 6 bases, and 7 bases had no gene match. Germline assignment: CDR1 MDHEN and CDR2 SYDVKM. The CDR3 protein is CASRRQGWGNQPQHF. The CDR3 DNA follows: TGTGCCAGCAGGAGACAGGGATGGGGCAATCAGCCCCAGCATTTT.

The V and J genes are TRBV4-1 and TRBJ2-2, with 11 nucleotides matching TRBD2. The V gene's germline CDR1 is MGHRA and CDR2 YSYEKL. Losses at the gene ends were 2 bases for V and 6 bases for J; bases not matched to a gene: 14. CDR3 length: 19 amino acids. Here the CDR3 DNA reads TGCGCCAGCAGCCAACGGGAACTAGCGGGAGTGAATGTCCCCGGGGAGCTGTTTTTT. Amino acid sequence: CASSQRELAGVNVPGELFF.

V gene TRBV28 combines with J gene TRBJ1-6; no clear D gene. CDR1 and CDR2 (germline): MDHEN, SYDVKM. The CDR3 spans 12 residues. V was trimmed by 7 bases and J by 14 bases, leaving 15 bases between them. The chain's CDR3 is CASKYLFGTLHF. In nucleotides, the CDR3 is TGTGCCAGCAAATACCTCTTCGGGACCCTCCACTTT. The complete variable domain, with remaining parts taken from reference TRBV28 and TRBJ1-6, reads DVKVTQSSRYLVKRTGEKVFLECVQDMDHENMFWYRQDPGLGLRLIYFSYDVKMKEKGDIPEGYSVSREKKERFSLILESASTNQTSMYLCASKYLFGTLHFGNGTRLTVT.

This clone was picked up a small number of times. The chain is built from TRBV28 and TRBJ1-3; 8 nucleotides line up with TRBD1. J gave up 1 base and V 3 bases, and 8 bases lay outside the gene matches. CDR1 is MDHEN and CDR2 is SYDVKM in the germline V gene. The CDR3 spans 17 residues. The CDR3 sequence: CASSFQGARGSGNTIYF. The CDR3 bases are TGTGCCAGCAGTTTCCAGGGGGCTCGTGGATCTGGAAACACCATATATTTT.

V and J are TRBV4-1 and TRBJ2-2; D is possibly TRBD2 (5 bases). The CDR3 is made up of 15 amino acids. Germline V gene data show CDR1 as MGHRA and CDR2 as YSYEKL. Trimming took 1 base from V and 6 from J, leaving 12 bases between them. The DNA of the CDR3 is TGCGCCAGCAGCCAAGTTTCTGCCGGGGCCGGGGAGCTGTTTTTT. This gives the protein CASSQVSAGAGELFF.

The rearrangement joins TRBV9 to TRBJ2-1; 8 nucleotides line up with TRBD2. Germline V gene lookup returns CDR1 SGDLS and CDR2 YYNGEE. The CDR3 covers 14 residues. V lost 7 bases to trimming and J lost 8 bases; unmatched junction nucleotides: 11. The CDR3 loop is CASAPGLGGDEQFF. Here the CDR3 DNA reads TGTGCCAGCGCCCCGGGACTAGGAGGGGATGAGCAGTTCTTC.

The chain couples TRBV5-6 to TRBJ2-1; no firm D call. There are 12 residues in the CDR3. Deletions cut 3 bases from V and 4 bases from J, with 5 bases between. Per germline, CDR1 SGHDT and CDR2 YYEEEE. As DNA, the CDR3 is TGTGCCAGCAGCTCTTATTACAATGAGCAGTTCTTC. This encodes CASSSYYNEQFF.

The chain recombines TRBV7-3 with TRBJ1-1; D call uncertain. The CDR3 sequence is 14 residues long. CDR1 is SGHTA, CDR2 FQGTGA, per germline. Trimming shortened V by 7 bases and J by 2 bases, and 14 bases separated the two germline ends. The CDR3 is CASKAARDNTEAFF. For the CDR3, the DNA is TGTGCCAGCAAGGCAGCACGGGATAACACTGAAGCTTTCTTT.

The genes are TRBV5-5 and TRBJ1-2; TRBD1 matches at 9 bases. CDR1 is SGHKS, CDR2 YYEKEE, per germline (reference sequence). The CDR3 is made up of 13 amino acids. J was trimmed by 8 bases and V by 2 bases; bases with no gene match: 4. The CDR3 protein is CASSLQGAGGYTF. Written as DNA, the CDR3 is TGTGCCAGCAGCTTACAGGGGGCGGGAGGCTACACCTTC.